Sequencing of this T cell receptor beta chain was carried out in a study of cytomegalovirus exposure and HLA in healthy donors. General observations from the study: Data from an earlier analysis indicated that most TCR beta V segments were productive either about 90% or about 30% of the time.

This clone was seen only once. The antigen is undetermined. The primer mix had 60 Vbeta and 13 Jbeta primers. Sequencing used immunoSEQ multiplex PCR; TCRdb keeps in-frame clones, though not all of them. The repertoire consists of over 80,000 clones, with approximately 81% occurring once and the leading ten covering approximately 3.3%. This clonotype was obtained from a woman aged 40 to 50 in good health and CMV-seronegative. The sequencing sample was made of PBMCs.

CDR3: CASSPWSSSYNEQFF. The CDR3 nucleotides read TGTGCCAGCAGCCCCTGGTCGAGCTCCTACAATGAGCAGTTCTTC. The chain uses TRBV11-2 and TRBJ2-1; no definite D call. CDR1 SGHAT and CDR2 FQNNGV come from the germline V gene. The CDR3 covers 15 residues. Trimming stripped 5 bases from V and 0 bases from J, with 11 bases between. The full variable domain, with the rest looked up from reference TRBV11-2 and TRBJ2-1, is EAGVAQSPRYKIIEKRQSVAFWCNPISGHATLYWYQQILGQGPKLLIQFQNNGVVDDSQLPKDRFSAERLKGVDSTLKIQPAKLEDSAVYLCASSPWSSSYNEQFFGPGTRLTVL.